The 15 T cell receptor beta chains below were found in one sample sequenced in a study of CD8+CD57+ T cells in acquired aplastic anemia. Genomic DNA served as template for TCR beta VDJ and CDR3 profiling. TCRdb fed the reads into MiXCR, producing one record per CDR3 protein. The sample includes approximately 65,000 distinct CDR3 sequences, roughly 54% of them seen just once. What was sequenced was sorted CD4+, CD8+, or CD8+CD57+ T cells (not recorded which) from PBMCs. These receptors were collected from a human donor in good health, serving as a control.

V gene TRBV29-1 combines with J gene TRBJ2-1; D is ambiguous. The CDR3 has 11 amino acids. Germline CDR1 and CDR2: SQVTM and ANQGSEA. V was trimmed by 7 bases and J by 10 bases, leaving 14 bases between them. The CDR3 loop reads CSALRPEEQFF. CDR3 coding DNA: TGCAGCGCCCTAAGACCAGAAGAGCAGTTCTTC.

This clonotype was seen many times. This chain uses TRBV18 with TRBJ2-3; D is undetermined. The CDR3 spans 15 residues. In germline, CDR1 is KGHSH, CDR2 LQKENI. Trimming left V 3 bases short and J 6 bases short, with 16 bases between. The DNA of the CDR3 is TGTGCCAGCTCACCTAACGGCCTCACCGGCGATACGCAGTATTTT. This sequence encodes CASSPNGLTGDTQYF.

J is TRBJ1-1 and V is TRBV9, with D uncertain. Deletions cut 0 bases from V and 0 bases from J, with 9 bases between. The CDR3 extends over 15 amino acids. The germline V gene has CDR1 SGDLS and CDR2 YYNGEE. This CDR3 reads CASSVGPQMNTEAFF. For the CDR3, the DNA is TGTGCCAGCAGCGTAGGTCCACAAATGAACACTGAAGCTTTCTTT.

This clonotype came up a few times. J is TRBJ2-5 and V is TRBV19, with D perhaps assigned TRBD1 or TRBD2 (5 bases each). V lost 5 bases, J lost 1 base, and 8 bases lay in between. From germline, CDR1 is LNHDA and CDR2 SQIVND (reference sequence). CDR3 length: 13 amino acids. The CDR3: CASSSGSQETQYF. In DNA, the CDR3 is TGTGCCAGTAGTTCAGGGAGCCAAGAGACCCAGTACTTC.

The sample holds many counts of this clonotype. The chain has TRBV6-1 and TRBJ1-5; 10 bases fit TRBD1. J lost 6 bases, V lost 2 bases, and 4 bases had no gene match. This CDR3 has 15 amino acids. CDR1 is MNHNS, CDR2 SASEGT, per germline. The CDR3 DNA reads as TGTGCCAGCAGTGAAAGGGGACAGGGGTTTCAGCCCCAGCATTTT. Amino acid sequence: CASSERGQGFQPQHF.

In its sample, this clonotype was seen many times. The chain links TRBV9 to TRBJ2-1; 9 nucleotides line up with TRBD1. V shed 0 bases, J shed 3 bases, and the junction held 7 bases outside the gene matches. Germline CDR1 SGDLS, CDR2 YYNGEE. This CDR3 has 17 residues. CDR3 nucleotide sequence: TGTGCCAGCAGCGTAGAGGGGGGGGACAGGGACTACAATGAGCAGTTCTTC. Its translation is CASSVEGGDRDYNEQFF.

This clonotype came up many times. CDR3 residues: CASSDGGPSYEQYF. In DNA form, the CDR3 reads TGCGCCAGCAGTGATGGCGGGCCGAGCTACGAGCAGTACTTC. The genes are TRBV10-1 and TRBJ2-7, with D maybe TRBD2 (5 bases). The germline V and J ends were trimmed by 3 bases and 3 bases, with 12 bases remaining between them. Germline CDR1 is WNHNN and CDR2 is SYGVQD (reference sequence). The CDR3 has 14 residues.

This clonotype has ten or more counts. This chain connects TRBV11-2 to TRBJ1-4; 7 bases fit TRBD1. Germline-derived CDR1 and CDR2 are SGHAT and FQNNGV. The CDR3 spans 15 residues. V shed 4 bases, J shed 6 bases, and the junction held 8 bases outside the gene matches. The CDR3 DNA follows: TGTGCCAGCAGCTCATACAGGGGTAAAGATGAAAAACTGTTTTTT. Protein product: CASSSYRGKDEKLFF.

This clonotype was seen many times. The V gene is TRBV10-2, the J gene TRBJ2-7; TRBD2 matches 10 bases. This CDR3 spans 17 amino acids. Germline V gene sequence: CDR1 WSHSY, CDR2 SAAADI. With 0 bases clipped from V and 2 bases from J, the junction kept 7 bases outside the gene matches. CDR3 sequence (DNA): TGCGCCAGCAGTGAGTCCTTTCGGCTAGCGGGGGCCTACGAGCAGTACTTC. Its translation is CASSESFRLAGAYEQYF.

The sample holds many counts of this clonotype. The chain uses TRBV20-1 and TRBJ1-5, with 8 positions matching TRBD1. This CDR3 spans 15 amino acids. Germline V gene sequence: CDR1 DFQATT, CDR2 SNEGSKA (reference sequence). V shed 4 bases and J 9 bases; nucleotides not matched to a gene: 14. The CDR3, as DNA: TGCAGTGCTACCTTTGGACAGGGCCCATCTTGGCCCCAGCATTTT. This gives the protein CSATFGQGPSWPQHF.

The genes are TRBV29-1 and TRBJ2-3, with D perhaps TRBD1 (6 bases). Trimming took off 6 bases at V and 1 base at J, with 8 bases between the two ends. CDR1 is SQVTM and CDR2 is ANQGSEA in the germline V gene. This CDR3 spans 12 amino acids. This CDR3 reads CSVRTGTDTQYF. The CDR3 region has the DNA TGCAGCGTCAGGACAGGCACAGATACGCAGTATTTT.

The J gene is TRBJ1-2, the V gene TRBV10-3; D may be TRBD1 (5 bases). This CDR3 is built from 14 residues. Trimming cost V 4 bases and J 4 bases, with 13 bases left between them. Germline CDR1 and CDR2: ENHRY and SYGVKD. CDR3 residues: CAISGKQGTYGYTF. Here the CDR3 DNA reads TGTGCCATCAGTGGGAAGCAGGGAACCTATGGCTACACCTTC.

This clonotype came up many times. The V call is TRBV11-2, the J call TRBJ2-3, with 8 bases matching TRBD2. Germline loops: CDR1 SGHAT, CDR2 FQNNGV. This CDR3 is 17 amino acids long. Trimming took 1 base from V and 6 from J; bases not matched to a gene: 12. As DNA, the CDR3 is TGTGCCAGCAGCTTAGGGTCCCCGACTAGCGACGGGGATACGCAGTATTTT. It codes for CASSLGSPTSDGDTQYF. Full variable domain (remainder filled in from reference TRBV11-2 and TRBJ2-3): EAGVAQSPRYKIIEKRQSVAFWCNPISGHATLYWYQQILGQGPKLLIQFQNNGVVDDSQLPKDRFSAERLKGVDSTLKIQPAKLEDSAVYLCASSLGSPTSDGDTQYFGPGTRLTVL.

The chain carries TRBV7-8 and TRBJ2-1, with D possibly being TRBD1 (6 bases). The V end was cut by 3 bases, the J end by 3 bases, with 12 bases between. The CDR3 length is 15 residues. Germline V gives CDR1 SGHVS, CDR2 FQNEAQ. The CDR3 loop reads CASSFVQGGYNEQFF. In DNA, the CDR3 is TGTGCCAGCAGCTTCGTTCAAGGGGGCTACAATGAGCAGTTCTTC.

This clonotype came up many times. This chain connects TRBV5-1 to TRBJ2-5; 8 nucleotides match TRBD1. This CDR3 has 13 amino acids. Germline-derived CDR1 and CDR2 are SGHRS and YFSETQ. The ends lost 7 bases at V and 3 bases at J; junction bases unmatched: 5. CDR3 loop: CASPKDREETQYF. The CDR3 nucleotides are TGCGCCAGCCCTAAGGACAGGGAAGAGACCCAGTACTTC. Combining the CDR3 with reference TRBV5-1 and TRBJ2-5 gives the whole variable domain KAGVTQTPRYLIKTRGQQVTLSCSPISGHRSVSWYQQTPGQGLQFLFEYFSETQRNKGNFPGRFSGRQFSNSRSEMNVSTLELGDSALYLCASPKDREETQYFGPGTRLLVL.